This record covers a single T cell receptor beta chain. This record belongs to a study of cytomegalovirus exposure and HLA in healthy donors. Trimming took off 6 bases at V and 7 bases at J, with 10 bases between the two ends. CDR3 length: 13 amino acids. CDR1 and CDR2 (germline): MNHNY, SVGAGI (reference sequence). PCR primers comprised 60 Vbeta and 13 Jbeta primers. Measured with immunoSEQ multiplex PCR; TCRdb has only the in-frame clones, and not every one. The data show about 100,000 clones, with over 65% seen just once and about a sixth held by the top ten. The gene calls are TRBV6-6 and TRBJ1-6, with D hard to call. The sequenced sample was PBMCs. This sequence originates from a woman younger than 35 in good health and CMV-seropositive. This CDR3 reads CASRQTANSPLHF. The CDR3 DNA is TGTGCCAGCAGACAGACCGCGAATTCACCCCTCCACTTT.